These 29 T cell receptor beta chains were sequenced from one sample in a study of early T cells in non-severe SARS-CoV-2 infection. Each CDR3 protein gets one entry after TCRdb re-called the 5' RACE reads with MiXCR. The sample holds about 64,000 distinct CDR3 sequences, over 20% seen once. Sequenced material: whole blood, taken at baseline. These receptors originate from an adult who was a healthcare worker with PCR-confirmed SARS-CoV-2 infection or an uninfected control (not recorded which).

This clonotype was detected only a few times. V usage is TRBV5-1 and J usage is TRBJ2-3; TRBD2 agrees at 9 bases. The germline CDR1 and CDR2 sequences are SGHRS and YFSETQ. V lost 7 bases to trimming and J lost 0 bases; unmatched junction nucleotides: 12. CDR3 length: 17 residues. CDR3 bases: TGCGCCAGCCGCCCCTGGGGTAGCGGGGGAAGCACAGATACGCAGTATTTT. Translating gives CASRPWGSGGSTDTQYF.

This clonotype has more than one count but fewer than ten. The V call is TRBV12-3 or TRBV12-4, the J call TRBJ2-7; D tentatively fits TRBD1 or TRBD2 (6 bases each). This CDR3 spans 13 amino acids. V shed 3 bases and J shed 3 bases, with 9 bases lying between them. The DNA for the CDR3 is TGTGCCAGCAGTTTTCGGGGGCTCTACGAGCAGTACTTC. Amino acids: CASSFRGLYEQYF.

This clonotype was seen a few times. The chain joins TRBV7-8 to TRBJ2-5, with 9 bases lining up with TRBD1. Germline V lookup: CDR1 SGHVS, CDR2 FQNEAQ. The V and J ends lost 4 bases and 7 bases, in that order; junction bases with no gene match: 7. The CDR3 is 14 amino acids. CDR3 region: CASSSRQGEVTQYF. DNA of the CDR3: TGTGCCAGCAGCTCCAGACAGGGGGAGGTGACCCAGTACTTC.

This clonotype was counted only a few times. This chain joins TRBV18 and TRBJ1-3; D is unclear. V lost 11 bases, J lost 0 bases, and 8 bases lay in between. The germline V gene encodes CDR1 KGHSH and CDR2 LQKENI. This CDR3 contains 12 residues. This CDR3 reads CAAGSSGNTIYF. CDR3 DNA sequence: TGTGCCGCGGGCAGCTCTGGAAACACCATATATTTT.

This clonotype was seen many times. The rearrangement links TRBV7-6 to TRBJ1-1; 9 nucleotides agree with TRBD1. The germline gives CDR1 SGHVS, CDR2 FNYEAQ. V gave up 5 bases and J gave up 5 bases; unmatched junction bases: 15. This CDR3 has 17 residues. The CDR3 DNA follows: TGTGCCAGCAGCGCCCAGACCGGGACAGGGAGGAGAACTGAAGCTTTCTTT. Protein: CASSAQTGTGRRTEAFF.

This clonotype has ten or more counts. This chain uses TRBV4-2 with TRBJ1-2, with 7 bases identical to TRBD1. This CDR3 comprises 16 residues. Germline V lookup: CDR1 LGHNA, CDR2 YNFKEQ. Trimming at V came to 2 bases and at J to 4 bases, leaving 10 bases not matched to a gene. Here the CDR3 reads CASSQIRDRLFYGYTF. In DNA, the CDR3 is TGTGCCAGCAGCCAAATCCGGGACAGATTATTCTATGGCTACACCTTC.

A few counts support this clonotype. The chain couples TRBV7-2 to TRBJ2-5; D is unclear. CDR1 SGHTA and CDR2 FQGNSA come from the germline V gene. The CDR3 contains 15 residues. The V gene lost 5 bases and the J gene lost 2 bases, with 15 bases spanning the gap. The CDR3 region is CASSPTRTWQETQYF. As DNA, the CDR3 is TGTGCCAGCAGCCCCACCAGGACGTGGCAAGAGACCCAGTACTTC.

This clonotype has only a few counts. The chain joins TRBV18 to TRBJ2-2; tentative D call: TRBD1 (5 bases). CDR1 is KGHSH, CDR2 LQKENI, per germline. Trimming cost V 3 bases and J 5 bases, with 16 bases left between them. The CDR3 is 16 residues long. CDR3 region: CASSPDWQGRTGELFF. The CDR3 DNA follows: TGTGCCAGCTCACCGGATTGGCAGGGAAGGACCGGGGAGCTGTTTTTT.

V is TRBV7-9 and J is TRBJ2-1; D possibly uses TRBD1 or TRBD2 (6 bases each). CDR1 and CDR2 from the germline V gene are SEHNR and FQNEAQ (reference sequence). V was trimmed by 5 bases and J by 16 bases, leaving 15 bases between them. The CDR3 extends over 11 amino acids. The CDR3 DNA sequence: TGTGCCAGCAGCCGGTGGGGGGCGGAATTCTTC. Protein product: CASSRWGAEFF.

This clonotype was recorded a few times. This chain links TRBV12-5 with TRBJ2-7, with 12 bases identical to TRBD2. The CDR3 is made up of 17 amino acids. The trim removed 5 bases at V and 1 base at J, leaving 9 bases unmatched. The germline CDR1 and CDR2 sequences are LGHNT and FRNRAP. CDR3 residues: CASGPVLLAGGSYEQYF. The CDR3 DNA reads TGTGCTAGTGGTCCCGTTCTCCTAGCGGGGGGGTCCTACGAGCAGTACTTC.

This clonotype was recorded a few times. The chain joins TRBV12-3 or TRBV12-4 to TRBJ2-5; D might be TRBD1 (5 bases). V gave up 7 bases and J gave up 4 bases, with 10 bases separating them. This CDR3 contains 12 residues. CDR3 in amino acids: CASTGFRETQYF. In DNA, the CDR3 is TGTGCCAGCACAGGGTTTCGAGAGACCCAGTACTTC.

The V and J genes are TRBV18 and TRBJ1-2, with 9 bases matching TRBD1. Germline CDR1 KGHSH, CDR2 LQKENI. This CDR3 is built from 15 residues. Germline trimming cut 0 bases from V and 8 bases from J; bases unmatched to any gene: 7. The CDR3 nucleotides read TGTGCCAGCTCACCACCGGGACAGGGTTGGCGGGGCTACACCTTC. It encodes CASSPPGQGWRGYTF. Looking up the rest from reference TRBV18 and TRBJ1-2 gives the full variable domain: NAGVMQNPRHLVRRRGQEARLRCSPMKGHSHVYWYRQLPEEGLKFMVYLQKENIIDESGMPKERFSAEFPKEGPSILRIQQVVRGDSAAYFCASSPPGQGWRGYTFGSGTRLTVV.

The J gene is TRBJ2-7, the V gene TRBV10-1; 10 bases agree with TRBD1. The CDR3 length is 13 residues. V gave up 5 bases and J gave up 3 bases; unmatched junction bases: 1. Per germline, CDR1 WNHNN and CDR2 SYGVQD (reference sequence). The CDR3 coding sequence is TGCGCCAGCAGTCGGGACAGGGGCTACGAGCAGTACTTC. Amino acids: CASSRDRGYEQYF.

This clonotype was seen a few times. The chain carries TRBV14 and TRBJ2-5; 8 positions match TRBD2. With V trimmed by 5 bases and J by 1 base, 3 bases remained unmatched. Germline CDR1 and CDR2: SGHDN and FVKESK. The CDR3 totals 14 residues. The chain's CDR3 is CASSSAGVQETQYF. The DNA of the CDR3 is TGTGCCAGCAGCTCAGCGGGGGTCCAAGAGACCCAGTACTTC.

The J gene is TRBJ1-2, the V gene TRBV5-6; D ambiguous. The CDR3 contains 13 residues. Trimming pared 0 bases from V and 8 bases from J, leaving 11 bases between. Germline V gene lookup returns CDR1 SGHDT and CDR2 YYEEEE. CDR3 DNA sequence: TGTGCCAGCAGCTTGGCGCCCAGCCAGGGCTACACCTTC. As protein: CASSLAPSQGYTF.

CDR3: CASSTGGESPLHF. In nucleotides, the CDR3 is TGTGCCAGCTCCACCGGCGGGGAATCACCCCTCCACTTT. This rearrangement joins TRBV18 to TRBJ1-6; D ambiguous. The CDR3 totals 13 residues. Looked up from germline, CDR1 is KGHSH and CDR2 is LQKENI. Trimming shortened V by 6 bases and J by 10 bases, and 13 bases separated the two germline ends.

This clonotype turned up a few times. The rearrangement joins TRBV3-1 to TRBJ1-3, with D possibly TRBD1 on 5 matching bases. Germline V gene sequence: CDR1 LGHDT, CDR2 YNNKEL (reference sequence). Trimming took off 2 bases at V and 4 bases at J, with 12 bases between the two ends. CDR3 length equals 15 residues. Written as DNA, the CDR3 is TGTGCCAGCAGCCAACCCAGGGCGTCGGGAAACACCATATATTTT. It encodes CASSQPRASGNTIYF.

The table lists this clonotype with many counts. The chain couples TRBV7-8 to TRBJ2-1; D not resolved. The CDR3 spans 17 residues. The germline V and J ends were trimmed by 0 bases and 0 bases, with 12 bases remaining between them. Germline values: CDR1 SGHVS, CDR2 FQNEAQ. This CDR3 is CASSLARRPSSYNEQFF. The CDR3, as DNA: TGTGCCAGCAGCTTAGCGCGGCGCCCGAGCTCCTACAATGAGCAGTTCTTC.

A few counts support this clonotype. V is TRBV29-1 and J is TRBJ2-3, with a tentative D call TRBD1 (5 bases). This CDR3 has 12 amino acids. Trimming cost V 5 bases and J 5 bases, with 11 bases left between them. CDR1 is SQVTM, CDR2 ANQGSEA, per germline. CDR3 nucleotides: TGCAGCGTTACCTCCCAGGGAGATACGCAGTATTTT. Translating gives CSVTSQGDTQYF.

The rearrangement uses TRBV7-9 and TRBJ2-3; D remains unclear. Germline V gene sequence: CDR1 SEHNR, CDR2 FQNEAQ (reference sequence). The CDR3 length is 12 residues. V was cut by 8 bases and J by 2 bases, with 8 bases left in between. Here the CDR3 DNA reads TGTGCCAGCTCCGTCCTCACAGATACGCAGTATTTT. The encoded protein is CASSVLTDTQYF. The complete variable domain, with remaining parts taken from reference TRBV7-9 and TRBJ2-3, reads DTGVSQNPRHKITKRGQNVTFRCDPISEHNRLYWYRQTLGQGPEFLTYFQNEAQLEKSRLLSDRFSAERPKGSFSTLEIQRTEQGDSAMYLCASSVLTDTQYFGPGTRLTVL.

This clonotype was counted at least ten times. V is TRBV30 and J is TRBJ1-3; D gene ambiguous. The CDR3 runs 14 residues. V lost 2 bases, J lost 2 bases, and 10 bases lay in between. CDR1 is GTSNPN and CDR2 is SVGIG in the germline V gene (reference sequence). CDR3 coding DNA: TGTGCCTGGAGTTGGGTAGTCGCTGGAAACACCATATATTTT. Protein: CAWSWVVAGNTIYF. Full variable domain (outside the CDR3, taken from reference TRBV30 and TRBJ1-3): SQTIHQWPATLVQPVGSPLSLECTVEGTSNPNLYWYRQAAGRGLQLLFYSVGIGQISSEVPQNLSASRPQDRQFILSSKKLLLSDSGFYLCAWSWVVAGNTIYFGEGSWLTVV.

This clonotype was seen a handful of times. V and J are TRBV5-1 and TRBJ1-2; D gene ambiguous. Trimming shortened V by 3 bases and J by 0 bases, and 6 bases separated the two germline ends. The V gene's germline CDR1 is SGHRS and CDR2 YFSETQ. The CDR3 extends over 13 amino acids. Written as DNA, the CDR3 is TGCGCCAGCAGCTCTCAGGCTAACTATGGCTACACCTTC. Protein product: CASSSQANYGYTF. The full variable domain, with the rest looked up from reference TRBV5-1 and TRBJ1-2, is KAGVTQTPRYLIKTRGQQVTLSCSPISGHRSVSWYQQTPGQGLQFLFEYFSETQRNKGNFPGRFSGRQFSNSRSEMNVSTLELGDSALYLCASSSQANYGYTFGSGTRLTVV.

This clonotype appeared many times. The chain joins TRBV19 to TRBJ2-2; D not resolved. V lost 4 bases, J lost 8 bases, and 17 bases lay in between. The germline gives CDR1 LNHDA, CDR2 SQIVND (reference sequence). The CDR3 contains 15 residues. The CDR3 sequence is CASSTPGRVQGELFF. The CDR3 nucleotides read TGTGCCAGTAGTACCCCCGGACGGGTCCAGGGGGAGCTGTTTTTT.

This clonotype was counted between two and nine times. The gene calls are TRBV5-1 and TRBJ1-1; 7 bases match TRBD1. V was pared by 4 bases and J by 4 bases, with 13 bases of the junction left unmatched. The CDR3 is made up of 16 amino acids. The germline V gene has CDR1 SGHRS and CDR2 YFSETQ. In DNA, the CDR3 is TGCGCCAGCAGCCCTAGGGGGCAGGACTGGGGCACTGAAGCTTTCTTT. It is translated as CASSPRGQDWGTEAFF.

CDR3 region: CASSLEQGIDGYTF. DNA of the CDR3: TGTGCCAGCAGCTTAGAACAGGGTATAGATGGCTACACCTTC. The V gene is TRBV7-6, the J gene TRBJ1-2; the D gene is possibly TRBD1 (6 bases). The CDR3 contains 14 residues. V lost 1 base to trimming and J lost 6 bases, with 12 bases between them. Germline V gene lookup returns CDR1 SGHVS and CDR2 FNYEAQ.

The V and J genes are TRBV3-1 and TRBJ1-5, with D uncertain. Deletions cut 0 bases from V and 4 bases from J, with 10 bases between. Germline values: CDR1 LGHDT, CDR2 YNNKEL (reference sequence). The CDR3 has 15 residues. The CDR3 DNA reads TGTGCCAGCAGCCAAGATGGTGGCCAAAATCAGCCCCAGCATTTT. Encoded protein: CASSQDGGQNQPQHF. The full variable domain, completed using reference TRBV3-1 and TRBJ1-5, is DTAVSQTPKYLVTQMGNDKSIKCEQNLGHDTMYWYKQDSKKFLKIMFSYNNKELIINETVPNRFSPKSPDKAHLNLHINSLELGDSAVYFCASSQDGGQNQPQHFGDGTRLSIL.

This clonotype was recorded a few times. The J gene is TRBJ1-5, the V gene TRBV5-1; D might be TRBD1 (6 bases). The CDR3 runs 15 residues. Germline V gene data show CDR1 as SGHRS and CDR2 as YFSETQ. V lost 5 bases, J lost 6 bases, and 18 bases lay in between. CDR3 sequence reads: CASSPAGEVFQPQHF. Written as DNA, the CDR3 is TGCGCCAGCAGTCCCGCAGGGGAAGTTTTTCAGCCCCAGCATTTT.

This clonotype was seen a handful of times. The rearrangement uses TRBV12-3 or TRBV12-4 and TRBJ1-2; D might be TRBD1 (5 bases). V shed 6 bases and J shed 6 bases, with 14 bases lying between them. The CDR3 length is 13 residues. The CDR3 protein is CASSLRSRDGYTF. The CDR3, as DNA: TGTGCCAGCAGCCTAAGGTCCAGGGATGGCTACACCTTC.

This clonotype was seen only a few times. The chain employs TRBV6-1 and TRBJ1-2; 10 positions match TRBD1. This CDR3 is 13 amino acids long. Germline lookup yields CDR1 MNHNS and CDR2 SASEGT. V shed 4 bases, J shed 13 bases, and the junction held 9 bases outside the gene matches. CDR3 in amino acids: CASSAYRDRGGTF. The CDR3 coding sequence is TGTGCCAGCAGTGCGTACCGGGACAGGGGAGGCACCTTC.